The 18 T cell receptor beta chains in this list originate from one sample, sequenced in a study of T cells in women clearing cervical HPV infection (dated by TCRdb to the late 2010s). The receptor library was made with the immunoSEQ multiplex PCR assay. Sourced from immuneACCESS, this table was stored by TCRdb with only in-frame sequences that have V and J called. A share of the clones is absent; for the studies checked, an unresolved V gene accounts for under half, and the remainder has no known explanation. The sample's table covers 28,000 or so clones. The leading ten clones occupy roughly 8% of the sample. The specimen sequenced was blood buffy coat. Receptors originate from a woman between 18 and 75 years old with a cervical HPV16 infection that either progressed to CIN3+ or cleared (not recorded which).

About this clone itself: The read falls 3 residues short of the CDR3 end, and the missing part is taken from the germline J gene. The chain couples TRBV20-1 to TRBJ2-1, with D perhaps matching TRBD1 (6 bases). This CDR3 has 15 residues. Trimming cost V 6 bases and J 2 bases, with 17 bases left between them. CDR1 is DFQATT, CDR2 SNEGSKA, per germline (reference sequence). The CDR3 sequence is CSARKTGIPYNEQFF. CDR3 bases read: TGCAGTGCACGTAAGACAGGAATTCCCTACAATGAG.

A note on this clone: The read ends 3 residues shy of where the CDR3 ends; the end is completed using the germline J gene. This chain joins TRBV9 and TRBJ2-3; D remains ambiguous. Trimming took off 0 bases at V and 0 bases at J, with 8 bases between the two ends. CDR1 and CDR2 from the germline V gene are SGDLS and YYNGEE. The length of the CDR3 is 15 residues. CDR3 bases read: TGTGCCAGCAGCGTAGATCCGTCTAGCACAGATACG. Its translation: CASSVDPSSTDT. The whole CDR3 is CASSVDPSSTDTQYF.

On this clone itself: The read falls 3 residues short of the CDR3 end, and the missing part is taken from the germline J gene. This rearrangement joins TRBV6-2 or TRBV6-3 to TRBJ2-1; D may be TRBD2 (6 bases). Trimming took 7 bases from V and 6 from J, leaving 22 bases between them. Germline CDR1 reads MNHEY; CDR2 reads SVGEGT. The CDR3 loop spans 16 amino acids. The sequenced CDR3 bases are TGTGCCAGCATGAGGGCCCGGGGGACGTTAGCCAATGAG. Protein product: CASMRARGTLANE. The whole CDR3 is CASMRARGTLANEQFF.

A remark on this clone: The CDR3 end falls 3 residues outside the read, so it is completed with the germline J gene. This chain links TRBV29-1 with TRBJ1-1, with 7 bases identical to TRBD1. V lost 5 bases and J lost 7; bases outside the gene matches: 10. This CDR3 has 13 residues. Germline CDR1 reads SQVTM; CDR2 reads ANQGSEA. CDR3 DNA (partial): TGCAGCGTTCGTGGACAGGTTCGGGATGAA. It is translated as CSVRGQVRDE. The whole CDR3 protein reads CSVRGQVRDEAFF.

Note on this clone: The CDR3 end falls 3 residues outside the read, so it is completed with the germline J gene. The chain recombines TRBV2 with TRBJ2-7, with D possibly TRBD2 on 6 matching bases. Germline V gives CDR1 SNHLY, CDR2 FYNNEI. The V end was cut by 2 bases, the J end by 1 base, with 12 bases between. The CDR3 totals 15 residues. CDR3 sequence reads: CASSEKASASYEQYF. Partial CDR3 DNA: TGTGCCAGCAGTGAAAAGGCTAGCGCATCCTACGAG.

As regards this clone: The read falls 3 residues short of the CDR3 end, and the missing part is taken from the germline J gene. This sequence joins TRBV20-1 and TRBJ1-5; D uncertain. Germline CDR1 is DFQATT and CDR2 is SNEGSKA (reference sequence). V was trimmed by 3 bases and J by 6 bases, leaving 12 bases between them. The length of the CDR3 is 13 residues. The CDR3: CSASERVSQPQHF. The sequenced CDR3 bases are TGCAGTGCTAGTGAGAGGGTATCTCAGCCC.

The CDR3 bases that were read are TGTGCCCTTCGGCGGGACTCATACATCAATGAC. As protein: CALRRDSYIND. In full, the CDR3 is CALRRDSYINDYTF. This chain links TRBV30 with TRBJ1-2; the D gene is possibly TRBD1 (5 bases). Read sequence stops 3 residues before the CDR3 end, and the germline J gene provides the missing end. The CDR3 is 14 residues long. Germline V gives CDR1 GTSNPN, CDR2 SVGIG (reference sequence).

A note on this clone: Read coverage stops 3 residues before the CDR3 terminus; the germline J gene supplies the remainder. The chain combines TRBV7-7 with TRBJ2-5; TRBD1 aligns across 9 bases. This CDR3 has 15 amino acids. With 5 bases clipped from V and 5 bases from J, the junction kept 9 bases outside the gene matches. Per germline, CDR1 SSHAT and CDR2 FNYEAQ (reference sequence). The CDR3 protein is CASSGRTGVVETQYF. The sequenced CDR3 bases are TGTGCCAGCAGCGGGCGGACAGGGGTGGTGGAGACC.

Concerning this clone: The missing CDR3 end, 3 residues past where the read stops, is filled in from the germline J gene. This rearrangement joins TRBV2 to TRBJ2-3; D is ambiguous. There are 13 residues in the CDR3. CDR1 is SNHLY and CDR2 is FYNNEI in the germline V gene. The covered CDR3 bases are TGTGCCAGCAGTGCGCAGGAAAATCAGCCG. It codes for CASSAQENQP. Given in full, the CDR3 is CASSAQENQPQYF.

To note about this clone: The read falls 3 residues short of the CDR3 end, and the missing part is taken from the germline J gene. The genes are TRBV18 and TRBJ1-2, with 8 bases fitting TRBD1. J was trimmed by 0 bases and V by 2 bases; bases with no gene match: 5. CDR1 and CDR2 from the germline V gene are KGHSH and LQKENI. CDR3 size: 16 residues. The CDR3 region is CASSPGQQGANYGYTF. The sequenced part of the CDR3 DNA is TGTGCCAGCTCACCAGGACAACAGGGGGCTAACTATGGC.

In the case of this clone: The read falls 3 residues short of the CDR3 end, and the missing part is taken from the germline J gene. V gene TRBV20-1 combines with J gene TRBJ2-4; 16 nucleotides align to TRBD2. The CDR3 runs 19 residues. Germline CDR1 and CDR2: DFQATT and SNEGSKA (reference sequence). V lost 3 bases, J lost 1 base, and 9 bases stayed unmatched. The sequenced part of the CDR3 DNA is TGCAGTGCTAGCCCGGGACTAGCGGGAGGGCCGGGCGCCAAAAACATT. This encodes CSASPGLAGGPGAKNI. The whole CDR3 protein reads CSASPGLAGGPGAKNIQYF.

On this clone itself: The CDR3 end falls 3 residues outside the read, so it is completed with the germline J gene. This sequence joins TRBV7-2 and TRBJ2-4; 7 nucleotides agree with TRBD1. Trimming took 5 bases from V and 4 from J; bases not matched to a gene: 5. Looked up from germline, CDR1 is SGHTA and CDR2 is FQGNSA. This CDR3 is built from 14 residues. The sequenced part of the CDR3 DNA is TGTGCCAGCAGCCAGGGGACAGCAAAAAACATT. As protein: CASSQGTAKNI. The complete CDR3 reads CASSQGTAKNIQYF. Complete variable domain (other parts from reference TRBV7-2 and TRBJ2-4): GAGVSQSPSNKVTEKGKDVELRCDPISGHTALYWYRQSLGQGLEFLIYFQGNSAPDKSGLPSDRFSAERTGGSVSTLTIQRTQQEDSAVYLCASSQGTAKNIQYFGAGTRLSVL.

As to this clone: Compared with germline, one end of the junction differs, possibly owing to a read error. The sequence runs out 3 residues before the end of the CDR3; the remainder is reconstructed from the germline J gene. Other DNA variants within this sample encode the same CDR3. The chain employs TRBV29-1 and TRBJ1-3, with a weak D call TRBD1 (6 bases). The CDR3 spans 14 residues. Germline CDR1 SQVTM, CDR2 ANQGSEA. The DNA read from the CDR3 is TGCAGCGTTGGGATCCAGGGGCAAGGAAACACT. Amino acid sequence: CSVGIQGQGNT. The entire CDR3 sequence reads CSVGIQGQGNTIYF.

Notes on this clone: The CDR3 goes on 3 residues after the read ends, and that part is filled in from the germline J gene. The rearrangement links TRBV6-2 or TRBV6-3 to TRBJ2-7; D perhaps matches TRBD1 (6 bases). Per germline, CDR1 MNHEY and CDR2 SVGEGT. V was trimmed by 6 bases and J by 2 bases, leaving 20 bases between them. This CDR3 is built from 16 residues. CDR3 DNA, as far as it was read: TGTGCCAGCAGCGACTCACCTACGGACAGACCCTACGAG. Translating gives CASSDSPTDRPYE. The whole CDR3 reads CASSDSPTDRPYEQYF.

With regard to this clone: The read halts 3 residues ahead of the CDR3 end, with the missing end drawn from the germline J gene. The genes are TRBV5-1 and TRBJ1-5; 7 positions match TRBD1. V was clipped by 4 bases and J by 7 bases; unmatched bases: 11. Germline loops: CDR1 SGHRS, CDR2 YFSETQ. The CDR3 contains 15 residues. The part of the CDR3 DNA that was read is TGCGCCAGCAGCGCTGTCCCGGGACAGTTCCAGCCC. Residues: CASSAVPGQFQP. The whole CDR3 region reads CASSAVPGQFQPQHF.

A note on this clone: Read sequence stops 3 residues before the CDR3 end, and the germline J gene provides the missing end. V and J are TRBV10-3 and TRBJ1-2, with D possibly being TRBD1 (6 bases). This CDR3 is built from 13 residues. Germline-derived CDR1 and CDR2 are ENHRY and SYGVKD. V lost 8 bases to trimming and J lost 6 bases, with 16 bases between them. The CDR3 protein is CAIYGGGQDGYTF. The CDR3 bases that were read are TGTGCCATCTACGGCGGGGGGCAGGATGGC.

The CDR3 bases that were read are TGTGCCAGCAGCATAAGCGAGAACACCGGGGAG. As protein: CASSISENTGE. The whole CDR3 region reads CASSISENTGELFF. The chain joins TRBV9 to TRBJ2-2, with D hard to call. From the germline J gene comes the end of the CDR3, since the read stops 3 residues before it. Germline-derived CDR1 and CDR2 are SGDLS and YYNGEE. V lost 4 bases and J 1 base, leaving 8 bases between the germline ends. The CDR3 is 14 amino acids.

Worth noting for this clone: The read ends 3 residues early relative to the CDR3; the germline J gene fills the gap. The chain has TRBV7-2 and TRBJ1-2; TRBD1 matches 9 bases. Germline CDR1 and CDR2: SGHTA and FQGNSA. Trimming cost V 5 bases and J 6 bases; bases outside gene matches: 10. CDR3 length equals 15 residues. The CDR3 bases that were read are TGTGCCAGCAGCCCCCCGGGACAGGGATGGAATGGC. Amino acids: CASSPPGQGWNG. The entire CDR3 protein is CASSPPGQGWNGYTF.